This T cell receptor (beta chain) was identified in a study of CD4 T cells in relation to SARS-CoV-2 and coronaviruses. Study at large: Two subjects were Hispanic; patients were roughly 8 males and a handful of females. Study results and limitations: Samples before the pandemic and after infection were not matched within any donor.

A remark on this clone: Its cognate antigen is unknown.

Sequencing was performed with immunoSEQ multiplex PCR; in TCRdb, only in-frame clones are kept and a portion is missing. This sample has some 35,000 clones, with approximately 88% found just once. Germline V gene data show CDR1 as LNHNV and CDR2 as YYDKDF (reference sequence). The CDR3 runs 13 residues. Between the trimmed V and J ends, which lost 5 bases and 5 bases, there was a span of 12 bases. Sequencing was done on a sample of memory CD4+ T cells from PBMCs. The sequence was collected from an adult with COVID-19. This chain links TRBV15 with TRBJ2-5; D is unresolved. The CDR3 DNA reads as TGTGCCACCAGCCCCCGGGCCGGGGAGACCCAGTACTTC. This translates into CATSPRAGETQYF.